The 28 T cell receptor beta chains below all came from one sample that was sequenced in a study of CD8 T cells in ankylosing spondylitis. One entry per CDR3 protein, called by TCRdb with MiXCR from the 5' RACE reads. The table shows 200,000 to 250,000 distinct CDR3 sequences, with roughly 10% occurring only once. Sample: blood, either unsorted or a sorted T cell fraction (not recorded which). All receptors derive from a male donor with ankylosing spondylitis or in good health (not recorded which).

Many counts were recorded for this clonotype. V gene TRBV27 combines with J gene TRBJ1-3; D gene unclear. The CDR3 extends over 17 amino acids. The V gene's germline CDR1 is MNHEY and CDR2 SMNVEV (reference sequence). Trimming removed 5 bases from V and 3 bases from J, with 20 bases in between. CDR3 sequence reads: CASSPTPNLVFGNTIYF. The CDR3, as DNA: TGTGCCAGCAGTCCCACTCCGAATTTGGTATTTGGAAACACCATATATTTT.

The V and J genes are TRBV7-2 and TRBJ2-3; 7 positions agree with TRBD2. The CDR3 is made up of 17 amino acids. The V and J ends lost 5 bases and 0 bases, in that order; junction bases with no gene match: 11. CDR1 is SGHTA, CDR2 FQGNSA, per germline. This CDR3 reads CASSLRAGRTSTDTQYF. The CDR3 nucleotides are TGTGCCAGCAGCCTCAGAGCGGGGAGAACTAGCACAGATACGCAGTATTTT.

In this sample, this clonotype turned up many times. CDR3 bases: TGCGCCAGCAGCTTGGATGCGGAGAACTATGGCTACACCTTC. The encoded protein is CASSLDAENYGYTF. This chain uses TRBV5-1 with TRBJ1-2; D is uncertain. With 0 bases removed from V and 2 bases from J, the gap between germline ends came to 8 bases. In germline, CDR1 is SGHRS, CDR2 YFSETQ. This CDR3 region has 14 residues.

Ten or more counts support this clonotype. This sequence joins TRBV3-1 and TRBJ2-3, with TRBD2 identical over 14 bases. This CDR3 spans 19 amino acids. Trimming cost V 0 bases and J 5 bases; bases outside gene matches: 10. Germline assignment: CDR1 LGHDT and CDR2 YNNKEL (reference sequence). The CDR3 spells CASSQDIRTSGGTGDTQYF. The CDR3 DNA sequence: TGTGCCAGCAGCCAAGATATCCGGACTAGCGGGGGGACGGGAGATACGCAGTATTTT.

A few counts support this clonotype. This chain connects TRBV5-1 to TRBJ2-3; D remains ambiguous. Germline values: CDR1 SGHRS, CDR2 YFSETQ. V gave up 6 bases and J gave up 2 bases, with 13 bases separating them. The CDR3 loop spans 14 amino acids. The CDR3 sequence is CASTERAVTDTQYF. The DNA for the CDR3 is TGCGCCAGCACGGAAAGGGCTGTCACAGATACGCAGTATTTT. Together with reference TRBV5-1 and TRBJ2-3, the CDR3 gives the full variable domain: KAGVTQTPRYLIKTRGQQVTLSCSPISGHRSVSWYQQTPGQGLQFLFEYFSETQRNKGNFPGRFSGRQFSNSRSEMNVSTLELGDSALYLCASTERAVTDTQYFGPGTRLTVL.

This clonotype was detected ten times or more. The CDR3 reads CSARGQGGDGYTF. The DNA of the CDR3 is TGCAGTGCTAGAGGACAGGGGGGAGATGGCTACACCTTC. This sequence joins TRBV20-1 and TRBJ1-2; TRBD1 matches at 9 bases. CDR3 length equals 13 residues. Germline lookup yields CDR1 DFQATT and CDR2 SNEGSKA (reference sequence). The junction had 3 bases not matched to a gene; V was cut back by 1 base and J by 6 bases.

This clonotype was counted between two and nine times. The V gene is TRBV5-6, the J gene TRBJ1-5, with D unresolved. V shed 5 bases and J shed 0 bases, with 21 bases lying between them. The CDR3 sequence is 18 residues long. Germline CDR1 reads SGHDT; CDR2 reads YYEEEE. The CDR3 here is CASSRLGTSGYSNQPQHF. The CDR3 coding sequence is TGTGCCAGCAGTCGCCTGGGAACTTCGGGTTATAGCAATCAGCCCCAGCATTTT.

J is TRBJ1-5 and V is TRBV6-1; D is unclear. V shed 2 bases and J shed 0 bases, with 8 bases lying between them. The CDR3 covers 15 residues. Germline V gene sequence: CDR1 MNHNS, CDR2 SASEGT. The CDR3 DNA sequence: TGTGCCAGCAGTGAACTACTTTATAGCAATCAGCCCCAGCATTTT. Protein product: CASSELLYSNQPQHF.

This clonotype was detected ten times or more. The rearrangement links TRBV7-9 to TRBJ1-1; unclear D gene. V lost 5 bases and J 1 base, leaving 17 bases between the germline ends. CDR3 length: 16 amino acids. CDR1 and CDR2 from the germline V gene are SEHNR and FQNEAQ (reference sequence). The CDR3 DNA reads TGTGCCAGCAGCCAACCCCTTCGAAGGGAGAACACTGAAGCTTTCTTT. This translates into CASSQPLRRENTEAFF.

Concerning this clonotype: With a much larger clone just one base away, this may be a read error. The V call is TRBV6-1, the J call TRBJ2-7; tentative D call: TRBD1 (6 bases). There are 14 residues in the CDR3. Germline CDR1 MNHNS, CDR2 SASEGT. CDR3: CACSEWTASYEQYF. The CDR3 DNA reads TGTGCCTGCAGTGAATGGACAGCCTCCTACGAGCAGTACTTC.

This clonotype came up a few times. This chain links TRBV10-3 with TRBJ1-2, with 7 bases lining up with TRBD1. V gave up 4 bases and J gave up 2 bases; unmatched junction bases: 7. This CDR3 comprises 15 residues. The germline CDR1 and CDR2 sequences are ENHRY and SYGVKD. DNA of the CDR3: TGTGCCATCAGTGTTACAGGGGCGAAGAACTATGGCTACACCTTC. Protein: CAISVTGAKNYGYTF.

In regard to this clonotype: Given the absence of the conserved phenylalanine or tryptophan at the CDR3 end, a read error is likely. The chain recombines TRBV7-2 with TRBJ1-1, with 10 bases lining up with TRBD1. After removal of 5 bases from V and 4 bases from J, the junction contained 4 bases not matched to a gene. Germline-derived CDR1 and CDR2 are SGHTA and FQGNSA. The CDR3 contains 14 residues. This CDR3 reads CASSPDRGGTEAFY. The CDR3 DNA reads TGTGCCAGCAGCCCGGACAGGGGGGGCACTGAAGCTTTCTAT.

This clonotype showed up many times. The rearrangement joins TRBV27 to TRBJ2-6; no clear D gene. The V and J ends lost 5 bases and 2 bases respectively, with 13 bases between them. This CDR3 spans 16 amino acids. CDR1 and CDR2 from the germline V gene are MNHEY and SMNVEV (reference sequence). The CDR3 sequence: CASSPVHIAGANVLTF. The CDR3 coding sequence is TGTGCCAGCAGTCCTGTTCACATTGCTGGGGCCAACGTCCTGACTTTC.

This chain connects TRBV28 to TRBJ2-3; the D call may be TRBD1 or TRBD2 (6 bases each). The CDR3 is 15 residues long. Germline V gene data show CDR1 as MDHEN and CDR2 as SYDVKM. V dropped 5 bases and J dropped 3 bases, with 15 bases sitting between them. CDR3 residues: CASSTRGLGTDTQYF. The CDR3 DNA sequence: TGTGCCAGCAGTACTCGGGGGCTCGGGACAGATACGCAGTATTTT.

This clonotype has at least ten counts. This chain joins TRBV5-1 and TRBJ1-1; D perhaps matches TRBD1 (6 bases). The CDR3 runs to 14 residues. Germline V gene lookup returns CDR1 SGHRS and CDR2 YFSETQ. Trimming pared 4 bases from V and 2 bases from J, leaving 12 bases between. The CDR3 sequence is CASSPGTTNTEAFF. CDR3 DNA sequence: TGCGCCAGCAGCCCGGGGACAACAAACACTGAAGCTTTCTTT.

This clonotype was counted between two and nine times. CDR3 DNA sequence: TGCGCCAGCAGCTCCGGACTAGCGGGGGGTACCGGGGAGCTGTTTTTT. It is translated as CASSSGLAGGTGELFF. This sequence joins TRBV5-1 and TRBJ2-2; 14 nucleotides match TRBD2. CDR1 and CDR2 (germline): SGHRS, YFSETQ. Trimming cost V 3 bases and J 5 bases; bases outside gene matches: 3. The CDR3 covers 16 residues.

V is TRBV5-5 and J is TRBJ2-2, with a tentative D call TRBD1 (6 bases). V dropped 3 bases and J dropped 7 bases, with 25 bases sitting between them. The germline V gene has CDR1 SGHKS and CDR2 YYEKEE (reference sequence). The CDR3 covers 18 residues. CDR3 coding DNA: TGTGCCAGCAGCTCGGCCCCTGTACAGGGCCGGACGTTCGGGGAGCTGTTTTTT. Translating it yields CASSSAPVQGRTFGELFF.

The chain couples TRBV2 to TRBJ2-7, with 7 bases identical to TRBD2. Trimming cost V 7 bases and J 6 bases; bases outside gene matches: 12. The CDR3 covers 14 residues. From germline, CDR1 is SNHLY and CDR2 FYNNEI. The CDR3 DNA reads as TGTGCCAGCAAGGGCGGGGGATCGTTGGGCGAGCAGTACTTC. Its protein product is CASKGGGSLGEQYF.

This clonotype was observed a handful of times. This chain uses TRBV29-1 with TRBJ2-1, with 11 bases matching TRBD2. V trimming: 7 bases; J trimming: 6 bases; junction bases outside the gene matches: 8. The CDR3 runs 14 residues. Germline-derived CDR1 and CDR2 are SQVTM and ANQGSEA. The CDR3 region is CSGKLAGESNEQFF. CDR3 sequence (DNA): TGCAGCGGGAAACTAGCGGGGGAGTCCAATGAGCAGTTCTTC.

With respect to this clonotype: At one end the junction does not follow the germline gene, possibly because of a read error. This rearrangement joins TRBV5-1 to TRBJ1-5, with D possibly being TRBD1 (5 bases). Germline lookup yields CDR1 SGHRS and CDR2 YFSETQ. This CDR3 spans 15 amino acids. The CDR3 protein is CASSLGPSDNQRQHF. The CDR3 bases are TGCGCCAGCAGCTTGGGGCCGTCGGACAATCAGCGCCAGCATTTT.

This clonotype showed up many times. V and J are TRBV5-1 and TRBJ2-4; D is perhaps TRBD2 (6 bases). V was cut by 6 bases and J by 8 bases, with 21 bases left in between. The V gene's germline CDR1 is SGHRS and CDR2 YFSETQ. The CDR3 totals 15 residues. The chain's CDR3 is CASTKLYAGEDIQYF. Here the CDR3 DNA reads TGCGCCAGCACCAAGCTATACGCCGGGGAGGACATTCAGTACTTC.

A few counts support this clonotype. This sequence joins TRBV5-1 and TRBJ2-3; D is perhaps TRBD2 (6 bases). Trimming removed 3 bases from V and 0 bases from J, with 17 bases in between. Germline V gene data show CDR1 as SGHRS and CDR2 as YFSETQ. The CDR3 totals 17 residues. The CDR3 bases are TGCGCCAGCAGCTCCGGAGGGCTAGTCGCTAGCACAGATACGCAGTATTTT. It specifies CASSSGGLVASTDTQYF.

At least ten counts were recorded for this clonotype. This chain links TRBV15 with TRBJ2-3, with TRBD2 matching over 8 bases. The CDR3 is 14 residues long. The germline gives CDR1 LNHNV, CDR2 YYDKDF (reference sequence). Trimming at V came to 3 bases and at J to 4 bases, leaving 3 bases not matched to a gene. The DNA for the CDR3 is TGTGCCACCAGCAGCGGGGGGGCTCCAGATACGCAGTATTTT. This translates into CATSSGGAPDTQYF.

This clonotype has ten or more counts. The rearrangement uses TRBV5-6 and TRBJ2-7; D remains unclear. Trimming took off 4 bases at V and 4 bases at J, with 12 bases between the two ends. Germline-derived CDR1 and CDR2 are SGHDT and YYEEEE. The CDR3 is made up of 13 amino acids. CDR3 in amino acids: CASSATGAYEQYF. The CDR3 nucleotides are TGTGCCAGCAGCGCGACTGGCGCTTACGAGCAGTACTTC.

DNA of the CDR3: TGCGCCAGCAGCAAAACGGGGGGCCGGAGCACCGGGGAGCTGTTTTTT. This codes for CASSKTGGRSTGELFF. The chain carries TRBV5-1 and TRBJ2-2, with D perhaps matching TRBD2 (7 bases). V was clipped by 4 bases and J by 4 bases, with 17 bases between them. The CDR3 extends over 16 amino acids. From germline, CDR1 is SGHRS and CDR2 YFSETQ.

This clonotype was recorded many times. This chain joins TRBV7-2 and TRBJ2-5, with 7 bases fitting TRBD2. V dropped 7 bases and J dropped 2; count of bases not matched to a gene: 10. Per germline, CDR1 SGHTA and CDR2 FQGNSA. The CDR3 totals 15 residues. The CDR3 region has the DNA TGTGCCAGCACCATAATATCAGCGGGGCAAGAGACCCAGTACTTC. Translating it yields CASTIISAGQETQYF.

The chain employs TRBV7-8 and TRBJ1-5; the match to TRBD1 covers 9 bases. Per germline, CDR1 SGHVS and CDR2 FQNEAQ. V shed 3 bases, J shed 8 bases, and the junction held 11 bases outside the gene matches. The CDR3 spans 16 residues. CDR3 residues: CASSFGGQTGGKPQHF. CDR3 sequence (DNA): TGTGCCAGCAGCTTCGGAGGACAGACAGGGGGGAAGCCCCAGCATTTT.

The chain employs TRBV12-3 or TRBV12-4 and TRBJ2-3; D is uncertain. Trimming removed 6 bases from V and 0 bases from J, with 7 bases in between. This CDR3 has 13 amino acids. The chain's CDR3 is CASSQTSTDTQYF. The CDR3 nucleotides read TGTGCCAGCAGCCAGACTAGCACAGATACGCAGTATTTT.